One and the same sample provided the 2 T cell receptor beta chains below, sequenced in a study of cytomegalovirus exposure and HLA in healthy donors. With 60 Vbeta and 13 Jbeta primers, the PCR was carried out. Sequencing was performed with immunoSEQ multiplex PCR; in TCRdb, only in-frame clones are kept and a portion is missing. The sample lists over 150,000 clones; around 77% were seen once. Sample: PBMCs. The receptor set was obtained from a man aged 45 to 65 in good health and CMV-seropositive.

CDR3 residues: CASSPIRGLGGNTIYF. The DNA of the CDR3 is TGTGCCAGCAGCCCCATCCGCGGACTGGGCGGAAACACCATATATTTT. This sequence joins TRBV7-7 and TRBJ1-3; D uncertain. The germline V and J ends were trimmed by 5 bases and 4 bases, with 18 bases remaining between them. CDR1 SSHAT and CDR2 FNYEAQ come from the germline V gene (reference sequence). This CDR3 has 16 residues.

Of note for this clone: Other nucleotide sequences in the sample specify the same CDR3. This rearrangement joins TRBV7-2 to TRBJ2-1; weak D call: TRBD2 (5 bases). CDR3 length equals 15 residues. CDR1 is SGHTA and CDR2 is FQGNSA in the germline V gene. V lost 5 bases, J lost 4 bases, and 15 bases lay in between. CDR3 loop: CASSPAFGKYNEQFF. DNA for the CDR3: TGTGCCAGCAGCCCCGCCTTCGGGAAATACAATGAGCAGTTCTTC. Combining the CDR3 with reference TRBV7-2 and TRBJ2-1 gives the whole variable domain GAGVSQSPSNKVTEKGKDVELRCDPISGHTALYWYRQSLGQGLEFLIYFQGNSAPDKSGLPSDRFSAERTGGSVSTLTIQRTQQEDSAVYLCASSPAFGKYNEQFFGPGTRLTVL.